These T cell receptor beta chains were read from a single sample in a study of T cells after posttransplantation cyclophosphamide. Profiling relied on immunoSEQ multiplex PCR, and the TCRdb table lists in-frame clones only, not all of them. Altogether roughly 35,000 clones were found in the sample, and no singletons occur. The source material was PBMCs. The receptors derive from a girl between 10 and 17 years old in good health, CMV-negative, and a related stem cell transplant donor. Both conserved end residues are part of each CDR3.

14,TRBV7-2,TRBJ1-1,CASSLVGRNTEAFF
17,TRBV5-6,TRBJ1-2,CASGLGDRGLILGGYTF
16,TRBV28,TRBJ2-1,CASSELAGVRYNEQFF
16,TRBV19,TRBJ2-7,CASSIDRTPETYEQYF
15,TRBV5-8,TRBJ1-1,CASSLATGFVTEAFF
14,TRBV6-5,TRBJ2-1,CASSRREAYNEQFF
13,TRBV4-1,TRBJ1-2,CASSQGHFDGYTF
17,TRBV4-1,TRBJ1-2,CASSPQRGRKYMTGCTF
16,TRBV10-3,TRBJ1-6,CAISESSGERNSPLHF
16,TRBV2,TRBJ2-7,CASSEFGTGNAYEQYF
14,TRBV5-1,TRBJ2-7,CASSESGSSYEQYF
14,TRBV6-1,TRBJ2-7,CASSRDRGAYEQYF
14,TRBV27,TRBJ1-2,CASSFRVGNYGYTF
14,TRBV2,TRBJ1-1,CASSRQGATTEAFF
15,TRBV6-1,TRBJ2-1,CASSDIAGGQHEQFF
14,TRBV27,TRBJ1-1,CASSYQTGNTEAFF
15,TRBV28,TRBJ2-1,CASTNRGGLYNEQFF
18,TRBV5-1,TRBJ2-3,CASSSGLAGGGSTDTQYF
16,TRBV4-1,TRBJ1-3,CASSHGHRGSGNTIYF
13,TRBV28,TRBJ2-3,CASSLGRADTQYF
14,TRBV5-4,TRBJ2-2,CASSLSGGTGELFF
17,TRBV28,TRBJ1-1,CASRTTRDRGRRIEAFF
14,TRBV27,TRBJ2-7,CASSLSVSRYEQYF
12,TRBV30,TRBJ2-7,CAWSGQGDEQYF
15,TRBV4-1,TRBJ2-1,CASSQMGADYNEQFF
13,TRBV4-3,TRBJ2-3,CASSLGVTDTQYF
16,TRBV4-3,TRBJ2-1,CASSQLAGGNYNEQFF
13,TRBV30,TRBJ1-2,CAWSDLGDYGYTF
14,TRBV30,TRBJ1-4,CAWSLGGSNEKLFF
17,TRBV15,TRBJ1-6,CATSRGTGSSYNSPLHF
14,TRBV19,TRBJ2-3,CASKGAGEADTQYF
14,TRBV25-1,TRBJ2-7,CASTPSTGPYEQYF
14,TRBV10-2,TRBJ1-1,CASTRGRGNTEAFF
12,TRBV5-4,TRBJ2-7,CASSGGSYEQYF
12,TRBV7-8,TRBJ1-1,CASSLTALPAFF
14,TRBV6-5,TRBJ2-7,CASSRGGSSYEQYF
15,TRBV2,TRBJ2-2,CASSATGRSTGELFF
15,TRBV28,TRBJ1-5,CASSPGGAYNQPQHF
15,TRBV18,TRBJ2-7,CASSPRDRFIYEQYF
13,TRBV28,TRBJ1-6,CASSFQDNSPLHF
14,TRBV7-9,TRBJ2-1,CASYGLGAYNEQFF
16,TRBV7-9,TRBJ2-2,CASSPNKGLSTGELFF